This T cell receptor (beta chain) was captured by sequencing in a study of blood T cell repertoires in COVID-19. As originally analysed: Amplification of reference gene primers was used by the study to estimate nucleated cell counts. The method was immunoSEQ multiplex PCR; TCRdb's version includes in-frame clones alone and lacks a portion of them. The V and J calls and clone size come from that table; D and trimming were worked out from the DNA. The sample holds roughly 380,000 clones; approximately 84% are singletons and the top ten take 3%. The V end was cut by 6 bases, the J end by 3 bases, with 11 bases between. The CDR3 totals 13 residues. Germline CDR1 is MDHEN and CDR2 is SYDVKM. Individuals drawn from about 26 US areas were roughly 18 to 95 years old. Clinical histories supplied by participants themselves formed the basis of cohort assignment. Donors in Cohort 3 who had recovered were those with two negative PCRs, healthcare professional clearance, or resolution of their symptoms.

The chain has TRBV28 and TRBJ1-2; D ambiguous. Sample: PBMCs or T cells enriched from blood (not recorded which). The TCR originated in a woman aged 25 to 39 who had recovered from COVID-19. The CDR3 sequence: CASSFTPDYGYTF. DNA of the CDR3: TGTGCCAGCAGCTTTACACCCGACTATGGCTACACCTTC.